Following are 10 T cell receptor beta chains from one sample sequenced in a study of blood T cell repertoires in COVID-19. Sequenced by immunoSEQ multiplex PCR; TCRdb stores in-frame clones only, minus some. The data hold 200,000 to 300,000 clones, with about 90% observed a single time. Material for sequencing was peripheral blood. These receptors were collected from a woman in her 30s who had recovered from COVID-19.

The chain uses TRBV5-8 and TRBJ2-2; D is ambiguous. Deletions cut 0 bases from V and 1 base from J, with 4 bases between. CDR3 size: 14 residues. Germline V CDR1 and CDR2: SGHTS, YDEGEE. CDR3 in amino acids: CASSLAGNTGELFF. In DNA, the CDR3 is TGTGCCAGCAGCTTGGCCGGGAACACCGGGGAGCTGTTTTTT.

The V call is TRBV2, the J call TRBJ1-6; tentative D call: TRBD1 (6 bases). V dropped 6 bases and J dropped 3 bases, with 9 bases sitting between them. The CDR3 totals 14 residues. Germline V gives CDR1 SNHLY, CDR2 FYNNEI. The CDR3 DNA is TGTGCCAGCAGCCTAGGGGGCTATAATTCACCCCTCCACTTT. Amino acids: CASSLGGYNSPLHF.

This clone was found a few times. V is TRBV9 and J is TRBJ2-3; a weak D match, TRBD1 (6 bases). The germline gives CDR1 SGDLS, CDR2 YYNGEE. CDR3 size: 13 residues. V was shortened by 3 bases and J by 5 bases, with 10 bases between the two germline ends. DNA for the CDR3: TGTGCCAGCAGCGCCGAACAGGGAGATACGCAGTATTTT. This encodes CASSAEQGDTQYF.

The chain joins TRBV7-3 to TRBJ2-1, with TRBD2 matching over 8 bases. V lost 5 bases, J lost 6 bases, and 9 bases stayed unmatched. This CDR3 region has 15 residues. CDR1 and CDR2 (germline): SGHTA, FQGTGA. As DNA, the CDR3 is TGTGCCAGCAGCCAGAGCGGGGGTCGCGGCAATGAGCAGTTCTTC. The encoded protein is CASSQSGGRGNEQFF.

The genes are TRBV4-1 and TRBJ1-5; TRBD1 matches 10 bases. Germline V gene sequence: CDR1 MGHRA, CDR2 YSYEKL. V dropped 0 bases and J dropped 6; count of bases not matched to a gene: 2. CDR3 length: 15 residues. The chain's CDR3 is CASSQEGQGIQPQHF. CDR3 DNA sequence: TGCGCCAGCAGCCAAGAGGGACAGGGGATTCAGCCCCAGCATTTT.

The CDR3 region is CASSYPLGGTSTDTQYF. The CDR3 DNA is TGTGCCAGCAGTTACCCCCTGGGGGGGACTAGCACAGATACGCAGTATTTT. The chain recombines TRBV6-2 or TRBV6-3 with TRBJ2-3; 7 positions match TRBD2. Looked up from germline, CDR1 is MNHEY and CDR2 is SVGEGT. The V and J ends lost 2 bases and 0 bases, in that order; junction bases with no gene match: 8. The CDR3 loop spans 17 amino acids.

The chain couples TRBV14 to TRBJ2-4; the D is unclear. The length of the CDR3 is 19 residues. Germline V gives CDR1 SGHDN, CDR2 FVKESK. V lost 0 bases, J lost 1 base, and 19 bases lay in between. This chain's CDR3 is CASSQDIMLSPKAKNIQYF. The DNA for the CDR3 is TGTGCCAGCAGCCAAGATATTATGTTATCTCCTAAGGCCAAAAACATTCAGTACTTC.

This clone was counted once. The V gene is TRBV9, the J gene TRBJ2-7; D is possibly TRBD2 (5 bases). CDR3 length: 13 residues. CDR1 and CDR2 (germline): SGDLS, YYNGEE. V was cut by 0 bases and J by 5 bases, with 9 bases left in between. CDR3 loop: CASSVGDGDEQYF. The CDR3 DNA is TGTGCCAGCAGCGTAGGTGACGGGGACGAGCAGTACTTC. Filled out from reference TRBV9 and TRBJ2-7, the complete variable domain reads DSGVTQTPKHLITATGQRVTLRCSPRSGDLSVYWYQQSLDQGLQFLIQYYNGEERAKGNILERFSAQQFPDLHSELNLSSLELGDSALYFCASSVGDGDEQYFGPGTRLTVT.

The chain has TRBV6-6 and TRBJ2-5, with D possibly matching TRBD1 (6 bases). CDR3 length: 16 residues. The V gene lost 5 bases and the J gene lost 2 bases, with 18 bases spanning the gap. CDR1 and CDR2 from the germline V gene are MNHNY and SVGAGI (reference sequence). CDR3 sequence (DNA): TGTGCCAGCAGTACCTTCGTCAGGGGTCGGCAAGAGACCCAGTACTTC. The encoded protein is CASSTFVRGRQETQYF.

The V and J genes are TRBV9 and TRBJ2-1, with TRBD1 matching over 9 bases. CDR1 is SGDLS, CDR2 YYNGEE, per germline. CDR3 size: 16 residues. The ends lost 3 bases at V and 8 bases at J; junction bases unmatched: 12. The CDR3 here is CASSAVPGQGFDEQFF. Here the CDR3 DNA reads TGTGCCAGCAGCGCCGTACCGGGACAGGGTTTTGATGAGCAGTTCTTC.